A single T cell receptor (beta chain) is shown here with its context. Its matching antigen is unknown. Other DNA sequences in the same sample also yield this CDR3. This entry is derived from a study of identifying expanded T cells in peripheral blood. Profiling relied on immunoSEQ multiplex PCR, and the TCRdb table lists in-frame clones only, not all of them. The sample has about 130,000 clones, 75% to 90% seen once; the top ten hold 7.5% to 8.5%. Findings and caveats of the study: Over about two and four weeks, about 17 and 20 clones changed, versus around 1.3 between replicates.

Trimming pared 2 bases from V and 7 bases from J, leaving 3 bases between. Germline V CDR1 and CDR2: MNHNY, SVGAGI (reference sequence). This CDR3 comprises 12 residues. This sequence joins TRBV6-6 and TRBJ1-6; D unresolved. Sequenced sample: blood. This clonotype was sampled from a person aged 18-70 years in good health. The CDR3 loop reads CASSYPNSPLHF. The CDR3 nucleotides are TGTGCCAGCAGTTACCCGAATTCACCCCTCCACTTT.